This is a list of T cell receptor beta chains from one sample in a study of shared clonotypes between healthy human individuals. Using immunoSEQ multiplex PCR, the repertoire was profiled, and TCRdb retains in-frame clones only, with some absent. The repertoire holds some 580,000 clones, approximately 97% seen once, with 0.055% to 0.07% in the top ten. Specimen: naive CD4+ T cells sorted from blood. Receptors were obtained from a woman in her thirties in good health. CDR3s include the opening cysteine and the closing phenylalanine or tryptophan. Fields, in order: clone size, D gene, J gene, V gene, CDR3 protein, CDR3 DNA. D genes are given only for firm matches. Clone size, where shown, is once, few, many, or a class for clones that have expanded.

- - TRBJ2-5 TRBV5-4 CASSSQGGLGETQYF TGTGCCAGCAGCTCGCAAGGGGGGCTGGGGGAGACCCAGTACTTC
- - TRBJ2-3 TRBV5-8 CASSPGTTSTDTQYF TGTGCCAGCAGCCCCGGGACGACTAGCACAGATACGCAGTATTTT
- - TRBJ2-1 TRBV5-1 CASSPSNEQFF TGCGCCAGCAGCCCAAGCAATGAGCAGTTCTTC
- TRBD1 TRBJ1-1 TRBV2 CASRTGAGGSTEAFF TGTGCCAGCAGGACAGGGGCAGGAGGGTCCACTGAAGCTTTCTTT
- - TRBJ2-7 TRBV10-2 CASSERGLDWRYEQYF TGCGCCAGCAGTGAGAGGGGACTCGACTGGCGCTACGAGCAGTACTTC
- - TRBJ1-4 TRBV19 CASSVTGDKNEKLFF TGTGCCAGTAGTGTGACCGGGGACAAGAATGAAAAACTGTTTTTT
- TRBD1 TRBJ1-2 TRBV11-2 CASSRGQVNNYGYTF TGTGCCAGCAGCCGTGGACAGGTGAATAACTATGGCTACACCTTC
- TRBD1 TRBJ1-1 TRBV5-1 CASSMGQGPEAFF TGCGCCAGCAGCATGGGACAGGGGCCTGAAGCTTTCTTT
- TRBD2 TRBJ2-7 TRBV5-8 CASSIRAGFLRMDHEQYF TGTGCCAGCAGCATCCGAGCGGGGTTCCTGAGGATGGACCACGAGCAGTACTTC
once TRBD2 TRBJ2-7 TRBV5-1 CASSQGTSGIYEQYF TGCGCCAGCAGCCAAGGGACTAGCGGGATTTACGAGCAGTACTTC
- - TRBJ1-1 TRBV15 CATIHETGGLVNTEAFF TGTGCCACCATCCACGAGACAGGCGGGTTAGTGAACACTGAAGCTTTCTTT
- TRBD2 TRBJ2-1 TRBV11-1 CASSLGLEYNEQFF TGTGCCAGCAGCCTAGGACTAGAATACAATGAGCAGTTCTTC
- - TRBJ2-7 TRBV4-1 CASSEDLRRPYEQYF TGCGCCAGCAGTGAGGATCTAAGGAGGCCCTACGAGCAGTACTTC
- - TRBJ2-1 TRBV11-2 CASSGLRGRAPDNEQFF TGTGCCAGCAGCGGACTGAGGGGGAGGGCCCCAGACAATGAGCAGTTCTTC
- - TRBJ1-5 TRBV6-5 CASRPAGHGQPQHF TGTGCCAGCCGCCCGGCAGGGCATGGTCAGCCCCAGCATTTT
- - TRBJ1-5 TRBV28 CASSLIGSSNQPQHF TGTGCCAGCAGTTTAATCGGCTCCAGCAATCAGCCCCAGCATTTT
- TRBD1 TRBJ2-6 TRBV5-4 CASSFDGRGSSGANVLTF TGTGCCAGCAGCTTTGATGGCAGGGGGAGCTCTGGGGCCAACGTCCTGACTTTC
- - TRBJ1-1 TRBV29-1 CSAQITGRTEAFF TGCAGCGCCCAAATCACCGGGCGGACTGAAGCTTTCTTT
- - TRBJ2-7 TRBV5-1 CASSLDSTGQYF TGCGCCAGCAGCTTGGATTCCACGGGGCAGTACTTC
once TRBD1 TRBJ1-2 TRBV18 CASSQTGGDGYTF TGTGCCAGCTCACAAACAGGGGGCGATGGCTACACCTTC
- TRBD2 TRBJ2-1 TRBV28 CASSLRLAGGRGQFF TGTGCCAGCAGTTTGCGACTAGCGGGAGGGAGGGGGCAGTTCTTC
- - TRBJ1-5 TRBV19 CASSIGRGHQPQHF TGTGCCAGTAGTATAGGCAGAGGGCATCAGCCCCAGCATTTT
- - TRBJ2-4 TRBV6-1 CASSGPPVLAGAKNIQYF TGTGCCAGCAGTGGCCCTCCGGTTCTGGCGGGGGCCAAAAACATTCAGTACTTC
- TRBD2 TRBJ2-7 TRBV25-1 CASSELTSGRGEQYF TGTGCCAGCAGTGAATTGACTAGCGGGAGGGGTGAGCAGTACTTC
- - TRBJ1-5 TRBV28 CASRRVGEPQHF TGTGCCAGCAGGCGGGTGGGAGAGCCCCAGCATTTT
- - TRBJ1-6 TRBV5-1 CASSLLWDSPLHF TGCGCCAGCAGCTTGTTGTGGGATTCACCCCTCCACTTT
- TRBD2 TRBJ2-7 TRBV4-1 CASSQRAGGLTEQYF TGCGCCAGCAGCCAAAGGGCGGGAGGGCTTACCGAGCAGTACTTC
once TRBD1 TRBJ2-7 TRBV4-1 CASSLALAGTGPYEQYF TGCGCCAGCAGCCTGGCCCTGGCCGGGACAGGGCCCTACGAGCAGTACTTC
once - TRBJ2-7 TRBV27 CASTSRTHYEQYF TGTGCCAGCACCTCGCGAACCCACTACGAGCAGTACTTC
- TRBD2 TRBJ2-5 TRBV4-2 CASSQGREGVETQYF TGTGCCAGCAGCCAAGGACGGGAGGGGGTGGAGACCCAGTACTTC
- - TRBJ2-2 TRBV11-2 CASSSPGTAPGELFF TGTGCCAGCAGCTCCCCTGGGACTGCCCCCGGGGAGCTGTTTTTT
- TRBD2 TRBJ2-1 TRBV28 CATGTSGEGWNEQFF TGTGCGACCGGGACTAGCGGGGAGGGTTGGAATGAGCAGTTCTTC
- - TRBJ2-3 TRBV5-6 CASSLGMDTQYF TGTGCCAGCAGCCTAGGCATGGATACGCAGTATTTT
- TRBD1 TRBJ2-3 TRBV19 CASKTGGLQDTQYF TGTGCCAGCAAGACAGGGGGCCTGCAAGATACGCAGTATTTT
- - TRBJ1-4 TRBV2 CASSKQGSGMTNEKLFF TGTGCCAGCAGTAAGCAGGGGAGCGGAATGACTAATGAAAAACTGTTTTTT
- - TRBJ1-1 TRBV4-1 CATETGIRDINTEAFF TGCGCCACCGAGACCGGAATCCGGGACATAAACACTGAAGCTTTCTTT
- - TRBJ2-1 TRBV20-1 CSATAPNEQFF TGCAGTGCTACCGCCCCCAATGAGCAGTTCTTC
- - TRBJ1-5 TRBV18 CASSPPGGGGNQPQHF TGTGCCAGCTCACCCCCGGGGGGTGGGGGCAATCAGCCCCAGCATTTT
- TRBD1 TRBJ2-1 TRBV7-2 CASSWGTGNEQFF TGTGCCAGCAGCTGGGGGACAGGGAATGAGCAGTTCTTC
- - TRBJ1-4 TRBV2 CASTFTPAEEKLFF TGTGCCAGCACTTTCACCCCGGCGGAGGAAAAACTGTTTTTT
few - TRBJ1-5 TRBV28 CASSSVGVPQHF TGTGCCAGCAGCTCCGTGGGTGTACCCCAGCATTTT
- - TRBJ2-7 TRBV29-1 CSVGQAYEQYF TGCAGCGTTGGACAGGCCTACGAGCAGTACTTC
- - TRBJ2-3 TRBV18 CASSPGNGQYF TGTGCCAGCTCACCAGGCAATGGGCAGTATTTT
- TRBD1 TRBJ2-3 TRBV5-1 CASSLGDRGTDTQYF TGCGCCAGCAGCTTAGGAGACAGGGGCACAGATACGCAGTATTTT
- TRBD1 TRBJ1-4 TRBV28 CASNPTGRANEKLFF TGTGCCAGCAACCCGACAGGGCGGGCTAATGAAAAACTGTTTTTT
- - TRBJ2-6 TRBV2 CASPKFPSPGANVLTF TGTGCCAGCCCCAAGTTTCCCTCCCCTGGGGCCAACGTCCTGACTTTC
- - TRBJ2-5 TRBV27 CASRLTLAGLAVYQETQYF TGTGCCAGCAGGCTTACCTTGGCGGGGCTAGCAGTATACCAAGAGACCCAGTACTTC
- - TRBJ1-4 TRBV5-1 CASSLGTNEKLFF TGCGCCAGCAGCTTAGGTACTAATGAAAAACTGTTTTTT
- TRBD2 TRBJ2-5 TRBV7-9 CASSTGTSGRVLYF TGTGCCAGCAGCACTGGGACTAGCGGGAGGGTCCTGTACTTC
once - TRBJ2-2 TRBV27 CASSGVNTGELFF TGTGCCAGCAGCGGGGTCAACACCGGGGAGCTGTTTTTT
- TRBD1 TRBJ2-5 TRBV18 CASSTGQEETQYF TGTGCCAGCTCAACTGGACAGGAAGAGACCCAGTACTTC
- - TRBJ1-4 TRBV2 CASSAEVATNEKLFF TGTGCCAGCAGTGCGGAGGTTGCAACTAATGAAAAACTGTTTTTT
- - TRBJ1-4 TRBV5-1 CASRAAGGTNEKLFF TGCGCCAGCAGAGCCGCGGGGGGAACTAATGAAAAACTGTTTTTT
- TRBD2 TRBJ2-5 TRBV5-1 CASLWTSGSPGTQYF TGCGCCAGCCTCTGGACTAGCGGGAGCCCGGGGACCCAGTACTTC
- TRBD1 TRBJ1-2 TRBV28 CASSPGTGTDGYTF TGTGCCAGCAGTCCCGGGACAGGGACTGACGGCTACACCTTC